The 12 T cell receptor beta chains presented below share a single source sample, sequenced in a study of regulatory T cells in long-lasting Graves disease. Arm-PCR with iRepertoire HTBI primers amplified the CDR3 regions for these TCR beta libraries. TCRdb independently ran MiXCR on the multiplex PCR reads; one entry per CDR3 protein. The repertoire holds roughly 300,000 distinct CDR3 sequences, roughly a fifth seen once, with roughly 29% in the top ten. Noted time point: persistent/refractory GD, antithyroid drugs over 5 years with positive TRAb. RNA from PBMCs was the source of the TCR library. Sequencing was performed on peripheral blood mononuclear cells (PBMCs), taken when the disease was refractory, from a patient treated with antithyroid drugs. The receptors stem from a female donor with Graves disease.

On this clonotype itself: Being one base from a much bigger clone, this may be a read error. The chain links TRBV5-1 to TRBJ1-2, with D unresolved. This CDR3 has 14 amino acids. V was clipped by 0 bases and J by 5 bases, with 11 bases between them. The germline gives CDR1 SGHRS, CDR2 YFSETQ. As DNA, the CDR3 is TGCGCCAGCAGCTTGGACAGAAGCATGTATGGCTACACCTTC. As protein: CASSLDRSMYGYTF.

Many counts were recorded for this clonotype. V is TRBV12-3 or TRBV12-4 and J is TRBJ1-6; a possible D gene is TRBD1 (5 bases). V was shortened by 3 bases and J by 9 bases, with 15 bases between the two germline ends. This CDR3 has 15 residues. The CDR3 DNA follows: TGTGCCAGCAGTTTGAGGAGGGGAGGAGGTTCACCCCTCCACTTT. Protein: CASSLRRGGGSPLHF.

In DNA, the CDR3 is TGTGCCAGCGGGGTCTTAGCGGGAACTAGCACAGATACGCAGTATTTT. Its translation: CASGVLAGTSTDTQYF. This rearrangement joins TRBV28 to TRBJ2-3; the match to TRBD2 covers 8 bases. Looked up from germline, CDR1 is MDHEN and CDR2 is SYDVKM. This CDR3 region has 16 residues. With 8 bases clipped from V and 0 bases from J, the junction kept 10 bases outside the gene matches.

This clonotype was seen repeatedly, ten times or more. CDR3 nucleotides: TGTGCCAGCAGTTACCGACCAACAGGGAACAATCAGCCCCAGCATTTT. As protein: CASSYRPTGNNQPQHF. The V gene is TRBV6-5, the J gene TRBJ1-5; a possible D gene is TRBD1 (6 bases). This CDR3 has 16 amino acids. The V gene's germline CDR1 is MNHEY and CDR2 SVGAGI. Trimming stripped 2 bases from V and 3 bases from J, with 14 bases between.

There are many counts of this clonotype. The CDR3 DNA sequence: TGTGCCAGCAGCCAAGGCCCGAACACTGAAGCTTTCTTT. Residues: CASSQGPNTEAFF. This sequence joins TRBV14 and TRBJ1-1; D gene unclear. The CDR3 contains 13 residues. Germline CDR1 SGHDN, CDR2 FVKESK. Trimming pared 1 base from V and 1 base from J, leaving 4 bases between.

This clonotype was picked up many times. V is TRBV7-3 and J is TRBJ2-4; unclear D gene. Between the trimmed V and J ends, which lost 2 bases and 5 bases, there was a span of 10 bases. Germline V gives CDR1 SGHTA, CDR2 FQGTGA. This CDR3 region has 14 residues. The DNA of the CDR3 is TGTGCCAGCAGCTTATCCCCCACAGAAAACATTCAGTACTTC. Amino acid sequence: CASSLSPTENIQYF.

The table lists this clonotype with many counts. The rearrangement joins TRBV28 to TRBJ2-2; 10 nucleotides match TRBD1. Per germline, CDR1 MDHEN and CDR2 SYDVKM. V shed 0 bases, J shed 6 bases, and the junction held 4 bases outside the gene matches. This CDR3 comprises 16 residues. For the CDR3, the DNA is TGTGCCAGCAGTTTATGGACAGGGGGCGGACCCGGGGAGCTGTTTTTT. This translates into CASSLWTGGGPGELFF.

This clonotype was counted at least ten times. V usage is TRBV5-5 and J usage is TRBJ2-7; 9 bases are a match to TRBD1. Germline loops: CDR1 SGHKS, CDR2 YYEKEE (reference sequence). The CDR3 contains 14 residues. J lost 3 bases, V lost 5 bases, and 6 bases had no gene match. The CDR3 bases are TGTGCCAGCAGTTCCCCGGGACAGGGCTACGAGCAGTACTTC. The encoded protein is CASSSPGQGYEQYF.

In this sample, this clonotype turned up many times. The rearrangement uses TRBV19 and TRBJ1-1; TRBD1 is a possible D gene (5 bases). The CDR3 consists of 14 residues. V was clipped by 3 bases and J by 0 bases, with 8 bases between them. Germline lookup yields CDR1 LNHDA and CDR2 SQIVND (reference sequence). In DNA form, the CDR3 reads TGTGCCAGTAGTATTCAGGGTCTGAACACTGAAGCTTTCTTT. It codes for CASSIQGLNTEAFF.

As concerns this clonotype: Only one base separates this from a far larger clonotype, so it likely reflects a read error. The conserved closing phenylalanine or tryptophan is absent in this CDR3, likely reflecting a read error. The genes are TRBV6-4 and TRBJ1-2; TRBD1 agrees at 8 bases. Germline V CDR1 and CDR2: MRHNA, SNTAGT. V lost 5 bases, J lost 3 bases, and 8 bases stayed unmatched. The CDR3 contains 15 residues. CDR3 sequence (DNA): TGTGCCAGCAGTTCCCTGACAGGGGTGGACTATGGCTACACCTCC. As protein: CASSSLTGVDYGYTS.

This clonotype has ten or more counts. V and J are TRBV3-1 and TRBJ2-5, with D tentatively TRBD1 or TRBD2 (5 bases each). Germline V gene data show CDR1 as LGHDT and CDR2 as YNNKEL (reference sequence). The CDR3 is made up of 14 amino acids. V was clipped by 3 bases and J by 5 bases, with 13 bases between them. CDR3 region: CASSQSGAIETQYF. Here the CDR3 DNA reads TGTGCCAGCAGCCAGTCCGGGGCCATCGAGACCCAGTACTTC.

This clonotype was observed many times. The V call is TRBV3-1, the J call TRBJ1-6; 8 bases match TRBD1. Germline lookup yields CDR1 LGHDT and CDR2 YNNKEL (reference sequence). J lost 6 bases, V lost 3 bases, and 10 bases had no gene match. CDR3 length: 17 residues. The CDR3 DNA reads TGTGCCAGCAGCCAGGGGCAGGGGGCAGTACGTAATTCACCCCTCCACTTT. Translating gives CASSQGQGAVRNSPLHF.